These 12 T cell receptor beta chains originate from one sample sequenced in a study of T cells after yellow fever vaccination (dated by TCRdb to the late 2010s). The method was 5' RACE. TCRdb records Illumina HiSeq 2500 as the sequencer. TCRdb handled the public reads itself, with Q25 trimming in fastp and clone calling in MiXCR, and kept productive beta chains. Identical CDR3 protein sequences are pooled into one entry, listed with their most common genes and DNA. The sample records 160,000 or so distinct CDR3 sequences, less than 9% of which are singletons. Together, the top ten hold over 2% of the sample. The sample's treatment or condition, from its label and the paper: live attenuated yellow fever vaccine strain. Sequences were derived from CD4+ T cells sorted from PBMCs, sampled around 5 days after the first yellow fever vaccination. The receptor source for this set is a young man who received the YFV17D yellow fever vaccine.

This clonotype was seen repeatedly, ten times or more. V gene TRBV4-1 combines with J gene TRBJ2-6; 7 bases agree with TRBD1. The CDR3 sequence is 18 residues long. V lost 2 bases to trimming and J lost 0 bases; unmatched junction nucleotides: 7. Germline V gives CDR1 MGHRA, CDR2 YSYEKL. The CDR3 loop is CASSQTGQSSSGANVLTF. The CDR3 DNA reads as TGCGCCAGCAGCCAAACGGGACAGTCGAGCTCTGGGGCCAACGTCCTGACTTTC.

This clonotype was picked up many times. The chain is built from TRBV20-1 and TRBJ2-7; 9 bases align to TRBD1. The CDR3 loop spans 14 amino acids. The J segment lost 4 bases and the V segment lost 6 bases, leaving 10 bases of the junction unmatched. Per germline, CDR1 DFQATT and CDR2 SNEGSKA (reference sequence). CDR3 in amino acids: CSAPRGTGMYEQYF. CDR3 coding DNA: TGCAGTGCCCCTCGTGGGACAGGGATGTACGAGCAGTACTTC.

This clonotype was found many times. V usage is TRBV24-1 and J usage is TRBJ2-2; TRBD2 agrees at 8 bases. V shed 4 bases, J shed 2 bases, and the junction held 14 bases outside the gene matches. Germline loops: CDR1 KGHDR, CDR2 SFDVKD. This CDR3 region has 19 residues. CDR3 in DNA: TGTGCCACCAGTGACGTCCAGACGGGGGGGGCCCTAAACACCGGGGAGCTGTTTTTT. This translates into CATSDVQTGGALNTGELFF.

With respect to this clonotype: A clone one base away is much larger, so this may be a read error. The V and J genes are TRBV6-1 and TRBJ1-6; D is uncertain. The CDR3 is 14 residues long. The germline V gene encodes CDR1 MNHNS and CDR2 SASEGT. DNA of the CDR3: TGTGCCAGCAGTCGGACGGATATTAATTCACCCCCCCACTTT. Amino acid sequence: CASSRTDINSPPHF.

This sequence joins TRBV7-9 and TRBJ2-5; 10 nucleotides match TRBD1. The V gene end was trimmed by 3 bases and the J gene end by 5 bases; junction bases not matched to a gene: 6. Per germline, CDR1 SEHNR and CDR2 FQNEAQ (reference sequence). The CDR3 is 15 residues long. The CDR3 reads CASSLVTGGVETQYF. CDR3 nucleotides: TGTGCCAGCAGCTTGGTGACAGGGGGCGTTGAGACCCAGTACTTC.

The table lists this clonotype with a few counts. The chain couples TRBV20-1 to TRBJ1-5; 7 nucleotides match TRBD1. Trimming removed 3 bases from V and 5 bases from J; junction bases left unmatched: 4. This CDR3 spans 13 amino acids. Looked up from germline, CDR1 is DFQATT and CDR2 is SNEGSKA (reference sequence). Here the CDR3 reads CSASDREDQPQHF. In DNA, the CDR3 is TGCAGTGCTAGCGACAGGGAGGATCAGCCCCAGCATTTT.

The chain is built from TRBV2 and TRBJ2-5; tentatively, D is TRBD2 (6 bases). V gave up 5 bases and J gave up 5 bases, with 18 bases separating them. Germline CDR1 reads SNHLY; CDR2 reads FYNNEI. CDR3 length equals 15 residues. The CDR3 nucleotides are TGTGCCAGCAGTCTTTCCCGGGTTCGGGGGGAGACCCAGTACTTC. Translating gives CASSLSRVRGETQYF.

This clonotype was detected only a few times. The rearrangement uses TRBV20-1 and TRBJ1-2; D is ambiguous. Germline values: CDR1 DFQATT, CDR2 SNEGSKA (reference sequence). CDR3 size: 14 residues. Trimming removed 1 base at V and 4 bases at J, with 13 bases between. CDR3 sequence: CSARGASMGYGYTF. The CDR3, as DNA: TGCAGTGCTAGAGGGGCTTCGATGGGCTATGGCTACACCTTC.

This clonotype appeared many times. The CDR3 DNA sequence: TGTGCCATCAGTAAGACAGGGGCGGATAATTCACCCCTCCACTTT. This codes for CAISKTGADNSPLHF. The rearrangement uses TRBV10-3 and TRBJ1-6, with 8 nucleotides matching TRBD1. CDR1 and CDR2 from the germline V gene are ENHRY and SYGVKD. The CDR3 sequence is 15 residues long. The V segment lost 5 bases and the J segment 5 bases; nucleotides outside the gene matches: 5.

This clonotype was seen ten or more times. The chain joins TRBV28 to TRBJ1-2; 7 nucleotides line up with TRBD1. The germline V gene has CDR1 MDHEN and CDR2 SYDVKM. The junction had 3 bases not matched to a gene; V was cut back by 6 bases and J by 2 bases. The CDR3 is made up of 13 amino acids. The CDR3 region has the DNA TGTGCCAGCAGAATGGACAGGAACTATGGCTACACCTTC. This codes for CASRMDRNYGYTF.

This clonotype was recorded many times. This chain uses TRBV7-8 with TRBJ2-1; TRBD1 is a possible D gene (5 bases). The V end was cut by 5 bases, the J end by 3 bases, with 11 bases between. This CDR3 contains 14 residues. The germline V gene encodes CDR1 SGHVS and CDR2 FQNEAQ. This CDR3 is CASSPRQNYNEQFF. CDR3 sequence (DNA): TGTGCCAGCAGCCCCCGACAGAACTACAATGAGCAGTTCTTC.

J is TRBJ2-4 and V is TRBV3-1, with D tentatively TRBD2 (7 bases). The germline gives CDR1 LGHDT, CDR2 YNNKEL (reference sequence). The CDR3 totals 14 residues. The V end lost 6 bases, the J end lost 11 bases, and 20 bases lay between the germline ends. This CDR3 is CASRPGLGGSLQYF. CDR3 DNA sequence: TGTGCCAGCAGACCCGGACTAGGGGGATCTCTTCAGTACTTC.